Below are 27 T cell receptor beta chains sequenced from a single sample in a study of cytomegalovirus exposure and HLA in healthy donors. 13 Jbeta primers and 60 Vbeta primers were used for the PCR. The method was immunoSEQ multiplex PCR; TCRdb's version includes in-frame clones alone and lacks a portion of them. The sample shows 180,000 or so clones, 75% to 80% of them seen only once. Sequenced material: PBMCs. These receptors originate from a man in his fifties in good health and CMV-seropositive.

This sequence joins TRBV7-3 and TRBJ2-2; 9 bases fit TRBD1. The germline gives CDR1 SGHTA, CDR2 FQGTGA. Trimming at V came to 2 bases and at J to 6 bases, leaving 4 bases not matched to a gene. This CDR3 is built from 15 residues. The chain's CDR3 is CASSLGQGRSGELFF. Here the CDR3 DNA reads TGTGCCAGCAGCTTAGGACAGGGGAGATCCGGGGAGCTGTTTTTT. Variable domain in full (rest from reference TRBV7-3 and TRBJ2-2): GAGVSQTPSNKVTEKGKYVELRCDPISGHTALYWYRQSLGQGPEFLIYFQGTGAADDSGLPNDRFFAVRPEGSVSTLKIQRTERGDSAVYLCASSLGQGRSGELFFGEGSRLTVL.

The chain couples TRBV6-1 to TRBJ1-4, with D possibly being TRBD1 (6 bases). Germline values: CDR1 MNHNS, CDR2 SASEGT. The length of the CDR3 is 13 residues. Trimming pared 8 bases from V and 7 bases from J, leaving 14 bases between. The CDR3 region is CASQRQGFEKLFF. CDR3 bases: TGTGCCAGCCAACGGCAGGGGTTTGAAAAACTGTTTTTT.

The rearrangement uses TRBV4-3 and TRBJ1-2, with D perhaps TRBD1 (5 bases). The germline gives CDR1 LGHNA, CDR2 YSLEER. Trimming stripped 1 base from V and 0 bases from J, with 12 bases between. The CDR3 runs 16 residues. The CDR3 DNA follows: TGCGCCAGCAGCCAAGCGGGACTTGGGACTAACTATGGCTACACCTTC. Translation gives CASSQAGLGTNYGYTF.

J is TRBJ2-1 and V is TRBV5-1, with 10 bases aligning to TRBD1. The CDR3 is 15 amino acids. The V gene's germline CDR1 is SGHRS and CDR2 YFSETQ. Trimming removed 4 bases from V and 3 bases from J; junction bases left unmatched: 4. CDR3 amino acids: CASSGTGEGYNEQFF. For the CDR3, the DNA is TGCGCCAGCAGCGGGACAGGGGAAGGCTACAATGAGCAGTTCTTC.

The rearrangement joins TRBV19 to TRBJ1-6; D ambiguous. Germline lookup yields CDR1 LNHDA and CDR2 SQIVND (reference sequence). This CDR3 spans 16 amino acids. The ends were cut back, 0 bases at V and 5 bases at J, with 11 bases in the middle. CDR3 nucleotides: TGTGCCAGTAGTATAGATTTTGGCAGGAATAATTCACCCCTCCACTTT. It specifies CASSIDFGRNNSPLHF.

The rearrangement uses TRBV19 and TRBJ1-5; TRBD1 matches 9 bases. This CDR3 region has 15 residues. With 7 bases clipped from V and 4 bases from J, the junction kept 8 bases outside the gene matches. Germline assignment: CDR1 LNHDA and CDR2 SQIVND (reference sequence). The CDR3, as DNA: TGTGCCAGTAAAGTCGGACAGGGGATGAATCAGCCCCAGCATTTT. As protein: CASKVGQGMNQPQHF.

The chain links TRBV2 to TRBJ2-5, with D perhaps TRBD2 (7 bases). CDR3 size: 17 residues. Germline V gene data show CDR1 as SNHLY and CDR2 as FYNNEI. V was trimmed by 5 bases and J by 7 bases, leaving 26 bases between them. The CDR3 DNA reads as TGTGCCAGCAGTCAGAACGGGGGGCTGCCTTCCCCGGCGACCCAGTACTTC. Amino acid sequence: CASSQNGGLPSPATQYF.

This clone has more than one count but fewer than ten. V gene TRBV5-4 combines with J gene TRBJ1-4, with D perhaps matching TRBD1 (5 bases). V was pared by 0 bases and J by 8 bases, with 17 bases between. This CDR3 has 16 amino acids. Germline V gives CDR1 SGHNT, CDR2 YYREEE (reference sequence). The CDR3: CASSLASRGGGEKLFF. The CDR3, as DNA: TGTGCCAGCAGCTTGGCATCACGGGGGGGAGGCGAAAAACTGTTTTTT.

In its sample, this clone was seen once. V and J are TRBV11-1 and TRBJ1-3; D call uncertain. The CDR3 sequence is 16 residues long. CDR1 and CDR2 (germline): SGHAT, FQDESV (reference sequence). The germline V and J ends were trimmed by 5 bases and 0 bases, with 14 bases remaining between them. The CDR3 coding sequence is TGTGCCAGCAGCGTGGGGAGGGCTCTCTCTGGAAACACCATATATTTT. Protein sequence: CASSVGRALSGNTIYF.

The chain is built from TRBV27 and TRBJ2-7; 8 bases fit TRBD1. Germline values: CDR1 MNHEY, CDR2 SMNVEV (reference sequence). This CDR3 is built from 17 residues. Losses at the gene ends were 5 bases for V and 1 base for J; bases not matched to a gene: 13. DNA of the CDR3: TGTGCCAGCAGTCCGCTGCCTCGGACAGGGATGTCCTACGAGCAGTACTTC. It specifies CASSPLPRTGMSYEQYF.

This rearrangement joins TRBV29-1 to TRBJ2-3, with 10 bases aligning to TRBD2. V shed 5 bases, J shed 3 bases, and the junction held 11 bases outside the gene matches. Germline CDR1 SQVTM, CDR2 ANQGSEA. This CDR3 has 16 residues. The CDR3 loop is CSVWGRASGGTDTQYF. DNA for the CDR3: TGCAGCGTTTGGGGGAGGGCTAGCGGGGGAACAGATACGCAGTATTTT.

This chain links TRBV19 with TRBJ1-2; D is ambiguous. The ends were cut back, 6 bases at V and 5 bases at J, with 13 bases in the middle. The CDR3 spans 13 residues. Germline V gene lookup returns CDR1 LNHDA and CDR2 SQIVND (reference sequence). CDR3 coding DNA: TGTGCCAGTAGCCAACCAGACAAGTATGGCTACACCTTC. Its translation: CASSQPDKYGYTF.

The chain combines TRBV4-2 with TRBJ2-3; 9 bases are a match to TRBD2. The CDR3 sequence is 15 residues long. V lost 5 bases, J lost 4 bases, and 7 bases stayed unmatched. Germline CDR1 LGHNA, CDR2 YNFKEQ. CDR3 DNA sequence: TGTGCCAGCAGCGGCGGGGGGGCCGTCTCAGATACGCAGTATTTT. This encodes CASSGGGAVSDTQYF.

This chain joins TRBV7-9 and TRBJ2-5; 8 bases fit TRBD2. Germline loops: CDR1 SEHNR, CDR2 FQNEAQ (reference sequence). This CDR3 is built from 15 residues. Losses at the gene ends were 5 bases for V and 0 bases for J; bases not matched to a gene: 5. DNA of the CDR3: TGTGCCAGCAGCGGCTACGGGGGGGACCAAGAGACCCAGTACTTC. This gives the protein CASSGYGGDQETQYF. The entire variable domain, with the rest obtained from reference TRBV7-9 and TRBJ2-5, is as follows: DTGVSQNPRHKITKRGQNVTFRCDPISEHNRLYWYRQTLGQGPEFLTYFQNEAQLEKSRLLSDRFSAERPKGSFSTLEIQRTEQGDSAMYLCASSGYGGDQETQYFGPGTRLLVL.

V is TRBV11-3 and J is TRBJ2-1, with a possible D match to TRBD1 (5 bases). Between the trimmed V and J ends, which lost 3 bases and 7 bases, there was a span of 10 bases. CDR1 and CDR2 from the germline V gene are SGHNT and YENEEA. This CDR3 is built from 13 residues. The CDR3 sequence is CASSFPGANEQFF. CDR3 bases: TGTGCCAGCAGCTTCCCTGGGGCAAATGAGCAGTTCTTC.

The table lists this clone with a few counts. The genes are TRBV6-5 and TRBJ1-3, with 7 bases aligning to TRBD1. Looked up from germline, CDR1 is MNHEY and CDR2 is SVGAGI. With V trimmed by 6 bases and J by 7 bases, 6 bases remained unmatched. The CDR3 is 13 residues long. The CDR3 spells CASREQGSNTIYF. CDR3 nucleotides: TGTGCCAGCAGAGAACAGGGGTCGAACACCATATATTTT.

The V call is TRBV28, the J call TRBJ1-5; tentatively, D is TRBD1 (6 bases). Germline assignment: CDR1 MDHEN and CDR2 SYDVKM. Trimming removed 8 bases from V and 0 bases from J, with 14 bases in between. This CDR3 has 15 amino acids. CDR3 nucleotides: TGTGCCAGCGGGTCAGGGGCTCTTAGCAATCAGCCCCAGCATTTT. Protein product: CASGSGALSNQPQHF.

The chain combines TRBV16 with TRBJ1-2, with TRBD1 matching over 10 bases. The CDR3 extends over 22 amino acids. V shed 0 bases, J shed 0 bases, and the junction held 19 bases outside the gene matches. CDR1 KGHSY and CDR2 FQNENV come from the germline V gene. CDR3 region: CASSQSLVTSGTGAKSNYGYTF. CDR3 nucleotide sequence: TGTGCCAGCAGCCAATCTCTTGTTACCTCCGGGACAGGGGCTAAATCTAACTATGGCTACACCTTC.

This chain uses TRBV10-3 with TRBJ2-3; TRBD2 matches 10 bases. Germline lookup yields CDR1 ENHRY and CDR2 SYGVKD. The CDR3 spans 14 residues. V trimming: 7 bases; J trimming: 3 bases; junction bases outside the gene matches: 4. CDR3 loop: CAITKAGGTDTQYF. In nucleotides, the CDR3 is TGTGCCATCACCAAAGCGGGGGGGACAGATACGCAGTATTTT.

In DNA, the CDR3 is TGCGCCAGCAGCCGGACAGCAACTAATGAAAAACTGTTTTTT. It yields the protein CASSRTATNEKLFF. The chain has TRBV4-1 and TRBJ1-4, with a possible D match to TRBD1 (6 bases). V lost 4 bases, J lost 0 bases, and 6 bases lay in between. The CDR3 is 14 amino acids. Germline V gene lookup returns CDR1 MGHRA and CDR2 YSYEKL.

The V gene is TRBV6-1, the J gene TRBJ1-5; TRBD1 is a possible D gene (5 bases). CDR1 MNHNS and CDR2 SASEGT come from the germline V gene. This CDR3 is 15 amino acids long. V shed 3 bases and J shed 6 bases, with 15 bases lying between them. The CDR3 sequence is CASSDALDGGQPQHF. The CDR3 DNA is TGTGCCAGCAGTGATGCGCTAGACGGGGGTCAGCCCCAGCATTTT.

This sequence joins TRBV6-1 and TRBJ1-2; 8 nucleotides align to TRBD1. The germline gives CDR1 MNHNS, CDR2 SASEGT. Unmatched junction bases numbered 6, after V lost 6 bases and J lost 0 bases. CDR3 length: 15 amino acids. The CDR3 reads CASRGTGVANYGYTF. The CDR3 DNA sequence: TGTGCCAGCAGGGGGACAGGCGTAGCTAACTATGGCTACACCTTC.

The J gene is TRBJ2-6, the V gene TRBV7-3; D ambiguous. The ends were cut back, 1 base at V and 1 base at J, with 5 bases in the middle. The length of the CDR3 is 15 residues. Germline V gene lookup returns CDR1 SGHTA and CDR2 FQGTGA. CDR3 protein: CASSLIRSGANVLTF. The CDR3 DNA reads TGTGCCAGCAGCTTAATTCGTTCTGGGGCCAACGTCCTGACTTTC.

The chain joins TRBV18 to TRBJ2-1, with TRBD1 matching 9 bases. Trimming at V came to 6 bases and at J to 10 bases, leaving 10 bases not matched to a gene. Per germline, CDR1 KGHSH and CDR2 LQKENI. The CDR3 length is 14 residues. CDR3 sequence: CASSRWDREMEQFF. In DNA form, the CDR3 reads TGTGCCAGCTCTCGGTGGGACAGGGAAATGGAGCAGTTCTTC.

The V and J genes are TRBV5-1 and TRBJ2-2; perhaps TRBD1 as D (5 bases). Trimming pared 4 bases from V and 2 bases from J, leaving 12 bases between. The V gene's germline CDR1 is SGHRS and CDR2 YFSETQ. CDR3 length: 15 residues. The CDR3 DNA reads TGCGCCAGCAGCCCGCGGCAGGGTAACACCGGGGAGCTGTTTTTT. Its translation: CASSPRQGNTGELFF.

The CDR3 DNA sequence: TGTGCCAGCAGCTTTCGAGACGCGGGGGCTGAAGCTTTCTTT. Its protein is CASSFRDAGAEAFF. The chain joins TRBV5-6 to TRBJ1-1; the D gene is possibly TRBD1 (5 bases). CDR3 length: 14 amino acids. Trimming left V 2 bases short and J 6 bases short, with 14 bases between. Germline loops: CDR1 SGHDT, CDR2 YYEEEE.

This chain uses TRBV11-2 with TRBJ2-7, with 9 nucleotides matching TRBD1. This CDR3 is built from 13 residues. From germline, CDR1 is SGHAT and CDR2 FQNNGV. V shed 5 bases, J shed 4 bases, and the junction held 3 bases outside the gene matches. The DNA for the CDR3 is TGTGCCAGCAGCCATGGACAGGGGTACGAGCAGTACTTC. As protein: CASSHGQGYEQYF.